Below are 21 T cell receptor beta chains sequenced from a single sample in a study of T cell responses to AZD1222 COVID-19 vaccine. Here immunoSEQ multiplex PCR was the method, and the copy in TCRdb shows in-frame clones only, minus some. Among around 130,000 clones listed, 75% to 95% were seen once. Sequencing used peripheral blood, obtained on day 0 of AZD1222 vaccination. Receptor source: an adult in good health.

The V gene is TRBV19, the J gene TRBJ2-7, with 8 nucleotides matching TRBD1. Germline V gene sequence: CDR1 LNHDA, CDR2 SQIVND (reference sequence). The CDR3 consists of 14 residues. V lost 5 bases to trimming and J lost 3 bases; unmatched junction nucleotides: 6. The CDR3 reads CASSGDRGIYEQYF. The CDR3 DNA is TGTGCCAGTAGTGGAGACAGGGGAATCTACGAGCAGTACTTC.

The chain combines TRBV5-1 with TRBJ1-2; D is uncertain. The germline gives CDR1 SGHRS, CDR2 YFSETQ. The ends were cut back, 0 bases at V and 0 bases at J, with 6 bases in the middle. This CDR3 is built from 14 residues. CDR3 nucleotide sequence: TGCGCCAGCAGCTTGGACAGAGCTAACTATGGCTACACCTTC. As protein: CASSLDRANYGYTF.

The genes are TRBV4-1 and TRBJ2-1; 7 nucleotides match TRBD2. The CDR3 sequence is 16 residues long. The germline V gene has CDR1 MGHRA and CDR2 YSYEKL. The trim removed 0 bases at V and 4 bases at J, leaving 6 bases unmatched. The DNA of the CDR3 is TGCGCCAGCAGCCAAGATTTGAGCGGGGTTTACAATGAGCAGTTCTTC. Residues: CASSQDLSGVYNEQFF.

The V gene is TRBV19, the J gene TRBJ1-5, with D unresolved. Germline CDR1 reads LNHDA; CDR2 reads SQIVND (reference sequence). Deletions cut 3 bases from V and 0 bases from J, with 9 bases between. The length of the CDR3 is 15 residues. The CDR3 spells CASSMSLNSNQPQHF. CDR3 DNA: TGTGCCAGTAGTATGTCGCTCAATAGCAATCAGCCCCAGCATTTT.

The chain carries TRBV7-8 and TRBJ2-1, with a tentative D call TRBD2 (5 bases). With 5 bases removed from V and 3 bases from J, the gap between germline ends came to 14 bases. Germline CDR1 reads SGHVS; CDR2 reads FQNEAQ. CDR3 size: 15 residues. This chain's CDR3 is CASSRGSDLYNEQFF. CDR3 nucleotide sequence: TGTGCCAGCAGCAGAGGGAGTGACCTCTACAATGAGCAGTTCTTC.

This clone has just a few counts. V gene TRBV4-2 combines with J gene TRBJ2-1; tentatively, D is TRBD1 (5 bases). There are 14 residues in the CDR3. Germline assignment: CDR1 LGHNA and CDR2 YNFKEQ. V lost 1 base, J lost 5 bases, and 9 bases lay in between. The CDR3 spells CASSQAGADNEQFF. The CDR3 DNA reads TGTGCCAGCAGCCAAGCTGGGGCGGACAATGAGCAGTTCTTC.

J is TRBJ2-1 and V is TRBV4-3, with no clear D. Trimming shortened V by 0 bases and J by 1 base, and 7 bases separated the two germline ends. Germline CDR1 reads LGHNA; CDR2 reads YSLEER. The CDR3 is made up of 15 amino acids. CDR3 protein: CASSQDPVSYNEQFF. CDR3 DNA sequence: TGCGCCAGCAGCCAAGACCCAGTTTCCTACAATGAGCAGTTCTTC.

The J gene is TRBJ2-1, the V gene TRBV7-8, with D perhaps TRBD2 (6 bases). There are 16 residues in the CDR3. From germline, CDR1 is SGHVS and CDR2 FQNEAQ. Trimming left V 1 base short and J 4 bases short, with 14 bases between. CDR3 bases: TGTGCCAGCAGCTTAGATCGACTAGTGATATACAATGAGCAGTTCTTC. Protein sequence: CASSLDRLVIYNEQFF.

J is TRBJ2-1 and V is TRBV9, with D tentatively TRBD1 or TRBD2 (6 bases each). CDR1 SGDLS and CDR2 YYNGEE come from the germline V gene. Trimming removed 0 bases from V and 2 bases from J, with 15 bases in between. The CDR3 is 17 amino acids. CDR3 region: CASSVGALGGAYNEQFF. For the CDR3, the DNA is TGTGCCAGCAGCGTAGGAGCATTGGGGGGCGCCTACAATGAGCAGTTCTTC.

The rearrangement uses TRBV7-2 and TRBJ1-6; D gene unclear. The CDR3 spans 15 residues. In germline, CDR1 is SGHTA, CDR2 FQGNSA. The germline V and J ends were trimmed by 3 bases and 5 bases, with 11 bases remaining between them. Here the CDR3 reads CASSFRGTNNSPLHF. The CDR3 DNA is TGTGCCAGCAGCTTCCGGGGTACAAATAATTCACCCCTCCACTTT.

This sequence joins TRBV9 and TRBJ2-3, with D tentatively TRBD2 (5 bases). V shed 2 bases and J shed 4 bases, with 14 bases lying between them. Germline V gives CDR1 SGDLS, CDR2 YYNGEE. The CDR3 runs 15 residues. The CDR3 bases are TGTGCCAGCAGCGTGAACGGACTTGGCGCAGATACGCAGTATTTT. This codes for CASSVNGLGADTQYF.

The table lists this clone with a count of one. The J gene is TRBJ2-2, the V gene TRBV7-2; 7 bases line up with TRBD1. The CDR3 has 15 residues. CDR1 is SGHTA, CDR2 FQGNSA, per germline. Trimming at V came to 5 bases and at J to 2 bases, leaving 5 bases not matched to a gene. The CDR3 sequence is CASSPNRGNTGELFF. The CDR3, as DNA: TGTGCCAGCAGCCCGAACAGGGGAAACACCGGGGAGCTGTTTTTT.

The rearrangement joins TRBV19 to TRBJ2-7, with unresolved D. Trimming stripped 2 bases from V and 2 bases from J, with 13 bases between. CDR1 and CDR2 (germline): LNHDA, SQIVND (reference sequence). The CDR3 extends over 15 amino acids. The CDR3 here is CASSIFAGEPYEQYF. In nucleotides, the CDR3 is TGTGCCAGTAGTATATTCGCAGGAGAACCCTACGAGCAGTACTTC.

The CDR3 is CASSKGSRVGTNDNEQFF. CDR3 bases: TGTGCCAGCAGCAAAGGTTCCAGGGTTGGGACTAATGACAATGAGCAGTTCTTC. V gene TRBV21-1 combines with J gene TRBJ2-1; the table's D call, TRBD2, has no DNA check behind it. TRBV21-1 constitutes a pseudogene. This CDR3 is built from 18 residues.

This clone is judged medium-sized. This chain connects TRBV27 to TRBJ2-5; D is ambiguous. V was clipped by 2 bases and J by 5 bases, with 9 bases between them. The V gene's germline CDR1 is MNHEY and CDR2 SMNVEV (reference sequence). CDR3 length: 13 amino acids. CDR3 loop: CASSLAGWETQYF. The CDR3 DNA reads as TGTGCCAGCAGTTTAGCCGGGTGGGAGACCCAGTACTTC.

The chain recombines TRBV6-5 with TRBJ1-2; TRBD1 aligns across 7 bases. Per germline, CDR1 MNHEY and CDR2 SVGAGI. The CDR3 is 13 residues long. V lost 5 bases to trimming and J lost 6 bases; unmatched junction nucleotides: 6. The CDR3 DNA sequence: TGTGCCAGCAGTCCTCAGGGGGGCGATGGCTACACCTTC. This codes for CASSPQGGDGYTF.

CDR3 loop: CATQTSYNSPLHF. The CDR3 nucleotides are TGTGCCACCCAGACATCGTACAATTCACCCCTCCACTTT. The chain uses TRBV19 and TRBJ1-6; D is uncertain. Germline assignment: CDR1 LNHDA and CDR2 SQIVND (reference sequence). V was cut by 10 bases and J by 7 bases, with 14 bases left in between. CDR3 length equals 13 residues.

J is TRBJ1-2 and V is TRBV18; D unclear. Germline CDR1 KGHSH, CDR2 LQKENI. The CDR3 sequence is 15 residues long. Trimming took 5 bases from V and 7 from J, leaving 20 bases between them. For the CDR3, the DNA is TGTGCCAGCTCATCAACGCCTCTGTTTCGTACTGGCTACACCTTC. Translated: CASSSTPLFRTGYTF.

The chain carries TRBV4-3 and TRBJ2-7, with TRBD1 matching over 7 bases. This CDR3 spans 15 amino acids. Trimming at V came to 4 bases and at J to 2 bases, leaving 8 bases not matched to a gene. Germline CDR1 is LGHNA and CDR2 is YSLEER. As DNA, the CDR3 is TGCGCCAGCAGCCCCAAAACAGGGGCACCCTACGAGCAGTACTTC. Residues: CASSPKTGAPYEQYF.

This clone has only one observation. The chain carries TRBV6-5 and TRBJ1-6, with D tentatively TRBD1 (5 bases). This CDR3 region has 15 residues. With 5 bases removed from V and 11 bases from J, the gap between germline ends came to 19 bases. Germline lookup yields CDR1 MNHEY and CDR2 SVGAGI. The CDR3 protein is CASSPPEGPRAPLHF. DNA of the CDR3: TGTGCCAGCAGTCCTCCTGAGGGGCCCCGGGCACCCCTCCACTTT.

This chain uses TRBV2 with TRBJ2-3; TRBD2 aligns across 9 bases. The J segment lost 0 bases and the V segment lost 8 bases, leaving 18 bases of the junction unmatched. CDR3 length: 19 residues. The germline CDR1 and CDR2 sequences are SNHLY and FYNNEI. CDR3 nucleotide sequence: TGTGCCAGCGATTTATCTCGTAGCGGGGGTCCGGCTAGCACAGATACGCAGTATTTT. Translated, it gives CASDLSRSGGPASTDTQYF.